The 21 T cell receptor beta chains below come from one sample, sequenced in a study of blood T cell repertoires in COVID-19. Sequenced by immunoSEQ multiplex PCR; TCRdb stores in-frame clones only, minus some. The sample has tens of thousands of clones; 80% to 90% are singletons. Source material: peripheral blood. Receptor source: a man over 45 with COVID-19, enrolled during active disease.

The chain has TRBV5-1 and TRBJ2-2, with a possible D match to TRBD2 (6 bases). The CDR3 extends over 17 amino acids. Germline V CDR1 and CDR2: SGHRS, YFSETQ. Trimming removed 4 bases from V and 3 bases from J, with 19 bases in between. The CDR3 DNA sequence: TGCGCCAGCAGCCCCGCGGGGAGAAGGAGCGACACCGGGGAGCTGTTTTTT. Translating gives CASSPAGRRSDTGELFF.

This chain uses TRBV6-5 with TRBJ1-2; 7 positions agree with TRBD1. Germline assignment: CDR1 MNHEY and CDR2 SVGAGI. J gave up 5 bases and V 6 bases, and 6 bases lay outside the gene matches. The CDR3 sequence is 13 residues long. The CDR3 sequence: CASSTGQNYGYTF. CDR3 sequence (DNA): TGTGCCAGCAGCACGGGACAGAATTATGGCTACACCTTC.

The chain carries TRBV10-3 and TRBJ2-7; 8 nucleotides align to TRBD1. The CDR3 is 16 amino acids. With 8 bases clipped from V and 4 bases from J, the junction kept 16 bases outside the gene matches. The germline gives CDR1 ENHRY, CDR2 SYGVKD. The CDR3 bases are TGTGCCATCGCGCGGACAGGGATGATATTGGCTTACGAGCAGTACTTC. Amino acids: CAIARTGMILAYEQYF.

The chain links TRBV28 to TRBJ2-7; D perhaps matches TRBD1 (6 bases). V was pared by 5 bases and J by 4 bases, with 15 bases between. The CDR3 contains 14 residues. Germline V lookup: CDR1 MDHEN, CDR2 SYDVKM. The CDR3 DNA is TGTGCCAGCAGTACAGGGTTAGGGGCGTACGAGCAGTACTTC. This gives the protein CASSTGLGAYEQYF. The whole variable domain, remainder taken from reference TRBV28 and TRBJ2-7, is DVKVTQSSRYLVKRTGEKVFLECVQDMDHENMFWYRQDPGLGLRLIYFSYDVKMKEKGDIPEGYSVSREKKERFSLILESASTNQTSMYLCASSTGLGAYEQYFGPGTRLTVT.

The chain employs TRBV10-1 and TRBJ2-2; tentatively, D is TRBD1 (6 bases). The V end lost 3 bases, the J end lost 5 bases, and 16 bases lay between the germline ends. The CDR3 length is 16 residues. Germline assignment: CDR1 WNHNN and CDR2 SYGVQD (reference sequence). The CDR3 nucleotides read TGCGCCAGCAGTGATAAAAACAGGGACCCGACCGGGGAGCTGTTTTTT. Residues: CASSDKNRDPTGELFF.

This sequence joins TRBV4-3 and TRBJ2-7, with 7 bases aligning to TRBD1. Germline V gene sequence: CDR1 LGHNA, CDR2 YSLEER. V was pared by 1 base and J by 7 bases, with 13 bases of the junction left unmatched. The CDR3 runs 16 residues. Written as DNA, the CDR3 is TGCGCCAGCAGCCAAGGTAGACAGGGCCCGCTGGGTGAGCAGTACTTC. This translates into CASSQGRQGPLGEQYF.

The chain couples TRBV13 to TRBJ2-7; possibly TRBD2 for D (6 bases). This CDR3 is built from 15 residues. Germline-derived CDR1 and CDR2 are PRHDT and FYEKMQ (reference sequence). V lost 7 bases, J lost 4 bases, and 20 bases lay in between. The DNA for the CDR3 is TGTGCCAGCACGATTAACAACCGGGGGAAATACGAGCAGTACTTC. Its protein product is CASTINNRGKYEQYF.

The chain combines TRBV9 with TRBJ2-5; maybe TRBD2 (5 bases). Germline lookup yields CDR1 SGDLS and CDR2 YYNGEE. Trimming pared 7 bases from V and 0 bases from J, leaving 16 bases between. This CDR3 is 15 amino acids long. The CDR3 sequence: CASELGADDQETQYF. Written as DNA, the CDR3 is TGTGCCAGCGAACTAGGAGCGGATGACCAAGAGACCCAGTACTTC. The complete variable domain, with remaining parts taken from reference TRBV9 and TRBJ2-5, reads DSGVTQTPKHLITATGQRVTLRCSPRSGDLSVYWYQQSLDQGLQFLIQYYNGEERAKGNILERFSAQQFPDLHSELNLSSLELGDSALYFCASELGADDQETQYFGPGTRLLVL.

This chain uses TRBV5-8 with TRBJ2-1, with D hard to call. Per germline, CDR1 SGHTS and CDR2 YDEGEE. The CDR3 covers 18 residues. Trimming stripped 2 bases from V and 0 bases from J, with 18 bases between. The CDR3, as DNA: TGTGCCAGCAGCTTTGGGTGGCTGGGCAAAAGCTCCTACAATGAGCAGTTCTTC. This codes for CASSFGWLGKSSYNEQFF.

This clone is a singleton in its sample. This chain connects TRBV19 to TRBJ2-5, with D perhaps TRBD1 (6 bases). The CDR3 consists of 16 residues. Trimming stripped 4 bases from V and 1 base from J, with 16 bases between. Germline loops: CDR1 LNHDA, CDR2 SQIVND (reference sequence). The CDR3 spells CASSKYVGASQETQYF. In nucleotides, the CDR3 is TGTGCCAGTAGTAAATATGTGGGGGCAAGCCAAGAGACCCAGTACTTC.

The V gene is TRBV10-3, the J gene TRBJ1-6; tentatively, D is TRBD1 (6 bases). The CDR3 loop spans 14 amino acids. V was pared by 0 bases and J by 10 bases, with 10 bases between. Germline CDR1 is ENHRY and CDR2 is SYGVKD. The CDR3 loop reads CAISESRGGSPLHF. DNA for the CDR3: TGTGCCATCAGTGAGTCCAGGGGCGGATCACCCCTCCACTTT.

V usage is TRBV4-1 and J usage is TRBJ1-3; 12 bases are a match to TRBD1. Germline CDR1 MGHRA, CDR2 YSYEKL. The trim removed 1 base at V and 8 bases at J, leaving 18 bases unmatched. The CDR3 covers 20 residues. The DNA of the CDR3 is TGCGCCAGCAGCCAAGTTTTTTGGGCCGGGGACAGGGGGCCCCGAGACACCATATATTTT. This sequence encodes CASSQVFWAGDRGPRDTIYF.

The chain employs TRBV28 and TRBJ2-7, with 7 nucleotides matching TRBD1. Germline V gene sequence: CDR1 MDHEN, CDR2 SYDVKM. J lost 7 bases, V lost 1 base, and 10 bases had no gene match. The CDR3 has 15 amino acids. The CDR3 DNA follows: TGTGCCAGCAGTTTATCTCCAGGGGGAGTACGGGAGCAGTACTTC. Translation gives CASSLSPGGVREQYF.

In its sample, this clone was seen once. The chain carries TRBV2 and TRBJ2-5; D might be TRBD1 (5 bases). The germline V and J ends were trimmed by 4 bases and 4 bases, with 10 bases remaining between them. The CDR3 spans 13 residues. CDR1 and CDR2 (germline): SNHLY, FYNNEI. The CDR3 protein is CASSVGRIETQYF. The CDR3 DNA sequence: TGTGCCAGCAGTGTGGGGCGAATAGAGACCCAGTACTTC.

This clone has just one count. This chain connects TRBV2 to TRBJ1-2; D remains ambiguous. V lost 7 bases to trimming and J lost 6 bases, with 15 bases between them. The germline V gene encodes CDR1 SNHLY and CDR2 FYNNEI. CDR3 size: 13 residues. Here the CDR3 DNA reads TGTGCCAGCATATCTTGGTACGGGGATGGCTACACCTTC. It codes for CASISWYGDGYTF.

This chain joins TRBV5-6 and TRBJ2-7; 9 nucleotides line up with TRBD1. The trim removed 3 bases at V and 0 bases at J, leaving 1 base unmatched. CDR3 length: 14 residues. Germline V gives CDR1 SGHDT, CDR2 YYEEEE. CDR3 coding DNA: TGTGCCAGCAGCTGGGACAGGGACTCCTACGAGCAGTACTTC. Its protein is CASSWDRDSYEQYF.

This sequence joins TRBV6-6 and TRBJ1-2; D ambiguous. The CDR3 length is 13 residues. Trimming left V 8 bases short and J 0 bases short, with 10 bases between. Per germline, CDR1 MNHNY and CDR2 SVGAGI (reference sequence). This CDR3 reads CASLAATNYGYTF. The CDR3 DNA follows: TGTGCCAGCCTAGCCGCGACTAACTATGGCTACACCTTC.

V is TRBV6-2 or TRBV6-3 and J is TRBJ1-2; 8 bases line up with TRBD1. The ends lost 6 bases at V and 6 bases at J; junction bases unmatched: 9. This CDR3 region has 14 residues. Per germline, CDR1 MNHEY and CDR2 SVGEGT. CDR3 nucleotides: TGTGCCAGCAGCACATACAGGGGGAATAATGGCTACACCTTC. It is translated as CASSTYRGNNGYTF.

This chain connects TRBV9 to TRBJ2-2; D might be TRBD2 (6 bases). CDR1 is SGDLS, CDR2 YYNGEE, per germline. This CDR3 region has 14 residues. The V end was cut by 3 bases, the J end by 2 bases, with 8 bases between. The CDR3 DNA is TGTGCCAGCAGCGGGGACTTTAACACCGGGGAGCTGTTTTTT. As protein: CASSGDFNTGELFF.

The chain uses TRBV18 and TRBJ1-5; 7 bases line up with TRBD1. The CDR3 consists of 15 residues. Germline CDR1 and CDR2: KGHSH and LQKENI. The ends lost 2 bases at V and 3 bases at J; junction bases unmatched: 4. This CDR3 is CASSPTGQPNQPQHF. In DNA, the CDR3 is TGTGCCAGCTCACCAACGGGACAGCCCAATCAGCCCCAGCATTTT.

CDR3 nucleotides: TGTGCCTGGAGTGCAGGGATCACCTACGAGCAGTACTTC. Translation gives CAWSAGITYEQYF. This chain links TRBV30 with TRBJ2-7; TRBD1 might be the D (5 bases). V was clipped by 1 base and J by 2 bases, with 9 bases between them. The CDR3 is made up of 13 amino acids. The germline gives CDR1 GTSNPN, CDR2 SVGIG (reference sequence).